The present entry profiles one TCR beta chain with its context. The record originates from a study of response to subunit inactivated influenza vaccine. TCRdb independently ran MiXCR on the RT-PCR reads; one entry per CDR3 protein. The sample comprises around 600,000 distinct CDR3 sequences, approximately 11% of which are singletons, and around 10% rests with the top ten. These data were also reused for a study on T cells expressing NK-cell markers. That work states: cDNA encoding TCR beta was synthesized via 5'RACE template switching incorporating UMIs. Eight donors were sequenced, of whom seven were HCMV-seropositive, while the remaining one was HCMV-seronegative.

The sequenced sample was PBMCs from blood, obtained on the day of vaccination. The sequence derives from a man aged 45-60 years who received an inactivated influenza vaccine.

The CDR3 is CASGDTGSVNEQFF. CDR3 nucleotide sequence: TGCGCCAGCGGAGACACTGGGTCCGTCAATGAGCAGTTCTTC. This chain joins TRBV5-1 and TRBJ2-1, with D uncertain. Germline V lookup: CDR1 SGHRS, CDR2 YFSETQ. Deletions cut 7 bases from V and 6 bases from J, with 17 bases between. This CDR3 spans 14 amino acids.